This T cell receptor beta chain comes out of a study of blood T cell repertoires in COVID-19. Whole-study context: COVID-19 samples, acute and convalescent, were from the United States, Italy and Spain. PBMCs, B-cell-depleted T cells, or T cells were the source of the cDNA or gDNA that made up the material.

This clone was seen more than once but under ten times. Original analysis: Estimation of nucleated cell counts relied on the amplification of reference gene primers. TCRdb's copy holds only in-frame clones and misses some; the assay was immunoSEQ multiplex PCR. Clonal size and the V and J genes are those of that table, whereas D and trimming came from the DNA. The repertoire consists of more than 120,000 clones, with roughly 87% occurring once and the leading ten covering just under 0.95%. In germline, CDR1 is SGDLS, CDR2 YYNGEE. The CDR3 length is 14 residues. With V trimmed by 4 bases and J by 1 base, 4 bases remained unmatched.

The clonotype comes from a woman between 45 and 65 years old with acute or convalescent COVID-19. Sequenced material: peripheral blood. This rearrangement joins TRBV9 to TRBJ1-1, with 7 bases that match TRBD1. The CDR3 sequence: CASSPGTANTEAFF. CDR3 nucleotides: TGTGCCAGCAGCCCCGGGACAGCGAACACTGAAGCTTTCTTT.